These 27 T cell receptor beta chains originate from one sample sequenced in a study of T cells in Graves' hyperthyroidism and ophthalmopathy. It was RNA transcripts that yielded the amplified TCR beta CDR3 regions. Initially, a first-round RT-PCR of the TCR CDR3 employed the HTBI primer set. One entry per CDR3 protein results from TCRdb running MiXCR on the multiplex PCR reads. This sample has roughly 570,000 distinct CDR3 sequences, with approximately 15% found just once. The sample was blood. The receptors come from a woman in her 30s with Graves' hyperthyroidism.

In its sample, this clonotype was seen many times. CDR3 amino acids: CASSPFTGNYGYTF. The CDR3 nucleotides read TGTGCCAGCAGCCCATTTACAGGGAACTATGGCTACACCTTC. The rearrangement links TRBV7-8 to TRBJ1-2; tentative D call: TRBD1 (6 bases). Looked up from germline, CDR1 is SGHVS and CDR2 is FQNEAQ. Trimming took off 5 bases at V and 2 bases at J, with 12 bases between the two ends. The CDR3 is 14 residues long.

This clonotype was detected many times. The CDR3 sequence is CASSETGTGGGRQPQHF. The DNA for the CDR3 is TGTGCCAGCAGTGAAACGGGGACGGGGGGCGGGCGTCAGCCCCAGCATTTT. The chain uses TRBV2 and TRBJ1-5, with a weak D call TRBD1 (6 bases). The V gene lost 2 bases and the J gene lost 6 bases, with 20 bases spanning the gap. CDR3 length: 17 residues. CDR1 and CDR2 from the germline V gene are SNHLY and FYNNEI.

This clonotype appeared many times. The chain carries TRBV5-5 and TRBJ2-1; perhaps TRBD1 as D (5 bases). The CDR3 is 14 residues long. From germline, CDR1 is SGHKS and CDR2 YYEKEE (reference sequence). The germline V and J ends were trimmed by 4 bases and 6 bases, with 14 bases remaining between them. Here the CDR3 reads CASSAQGRSNEQFF. The DNA for the CDR3 is TGTGCCAGCAGCGCCCAGGGCCGCAGCAATGAGCAGTTCTTC.

This clonotype was seen repeatedly, ten times or more. This chain uses TRBV5-6 with TRBJ1-5; maybe TRBD1 (5 bases). Germline V CDR1 and CDR2: SGHDT, YYEEEE. Between the trimmed V and J ends, which lost 5 bases and 2 bases, there was a span of 14 bases. The CDR3 totals 15 residues. The CDR3, as DNA: TGTGCCAGCAGTATGGGGCTCTTCGGCAATCAGCCCCAGCATTTT. It translates to CASSMGLFGNQPQHF.

V and J are TRBV27 and TRBJ1-5; 7 bases align to TRBD1. The germline CDR1 and CDR2 sequences are MNHEY and SMNVEV (reference sequence). The ends lost 5 bases at V and 6 bases at J; junction bases unmatched: 7. The CDR3 has 14 residues. CDR3 sequence reads: CASSLGQDPQPQHF. CDR3 coding DNA: TGTGCCAGCAGTCTAGGACAGGACCCTCAGCCCCAGCATTTT.

This clonotype was recorded a few times. The J gene is TRBJ2-5, the V gene TRBV20-1, with D perhaps assigned TRBD1 or TRBD2 (5 bases each). Per the germline V gene, CDR1 is DFQATT and CDR2 is SNEGSKA (reference sequence). V lost 6 bases and J lost 2, with 16 bases in between. The CDR3 spans 14 residues. The CDR3 DNA follows: TGCAGTGCGATAAGGGGACCGCTGCAAGAGACCCAGTACTTC. It is translated as CSAIRGPLQETQYF.

This clonotype was recorded many times. The chain links TRBV9 to TRBJ2-3; D gene ambiguous. Germline CDR1 and CDR2: SGDLS and YYNGEE. Trimming left V 2 bases short and J 2 bases short, with 9 bases between. The CDR3 has 14 residues. The CDR3 coding sequence is TGTGCCAGCAGCGTGAACTACCCCACAGATACGCAGTATTTT. It encodes CASSVNYPTDTQYF.

This clonotype was found many times. The V call is TRBV3-1, the J call TRBJ1-2; the D is unclear. The CDR3 loop spans 14 amino acids. V lost 0 bases to trimming and J lost 2 bases, with 7 bases between them. Germline CDR1 is LGHDT and CDR2 is YNNKEL (reference sequence). The CDR3 DNA follows: TGTGCCAGCAGCCAAGAACAAGGGAACTATGGCTACACCTTC. It codes for CASSQEQGNYGYTF.

As to this clonotype: Given a much more abundant clone one base away, this may be a read error. The gene calls are TRBV7-6 and TRBJ1-5; 8 bases agree with TRBD1. Germline V lookup: CDR1 SGHVS, CDR2 FNYEAQ. The junction had 8 bases not matched to a gene; V was cut back by 1 base and J by 9 bases. The CDR3 runs 15 residues. CDR3 amino acids: CASSLGDRGQAPQHF. The CDR3 DNA reads TGTGCCAGCAGCTTAGGAGACAGGGGCCAGGCGCCCCAGCATTTT.

This clonotype was seen repeatedly, ten times or more. The chain has TRBV7-2 and TRBJ2-1; no firm D call. Trimming shortened V by 5 bases and J by 4 bases, and 6 bases separated the two germline ends. CDR1 is SGHTA, CDR2 FQGNSA, per germline. CDR3 length: 12 amino acids. CDR3 residues: CASSNRYNEQFF. CDR3 in DNA: TGTGCCAGCAGCAACCGATACAATGAGCAGTTCTTC.

This clonotype was recorded at least ten times. The J gene is TRBJ1-6, the V gene TRBV7-2; D is unresolved. The length of the CDR3 is 11 residues. Trimming pared 0 bases from V and 10 bases from J, leaving 1 base between. Germline V gene lookup returns CDR1 SGHTA and CDR2 FQGNSA. CDR3 coding DNA: TGTGCCAGCAGCTTAGCCTCACCCCTCCACTTT. Its protein is CASSLASPLHF.

Only a few counts were recorded for this clonotype. The chain combines TRBV2 with TRBJ2-2; possibly TRBD2 for D (6 bases). CDR3 length: 16 residues. Looked up from germline, CDR1 is SNHLY and CDR2 is FYNNEI. V dropped 2 bases and J dropped 5 bases, with 15 bases sitting between them. CDR3 sequence reads: CASSEPKRGITGELFF. In DNA, the CDR3 is TGTGCCAGCAGTGAACCTAAACGGGGGATAACCGGGGAGCTGTTTTTT.

This clonotype was seen repeatedly, ten times or more. The CDR3 region is CASSSTEQYF. The CDR3 nucleotides read TGTGCCAGCAGCTCTACGGAGCAGTACTTC. This chain uses TRBV11-2 with TRBJ2-7, with no clear D. Deletions cut 4 bases from V and 7 bases from J, with 5 bases between. The CDR3 loop spans 10 amino acids. Looked up from germline, CDR1 is SGHAT and CDR2 is FQNNGV.

This clonotype was counted ten times or more. The rearrangement uses TRBV7-9 and TRBJ1-2; TRBD1 matches 8 bases. Germline V CDR1 and CDR2: SEHNR, FQNEAQ (reference sequence). The ends lost 6 bases at V and 5 bases at J; junction bases unmatched: 5. This CDR3 has 13 amino acids. The CDR3 nucleotides are TGTGCCAGCAGGCCAGGGGGCGCGTATGGCTACACCTTC. Encoded protein: CASRPGGAYGYTF.

This clonotype was observed many times. J is TRBJ2-7 and V is TRBV2; either TRBD1 or TRBD2 may fit D (6 bases each). V lost 4 bases to trimming and J lost 4 bases, with 11 bases between them. The CDR3 spans 13 residues. The germline V gene encodes CDR1 SNHLY and CDR2 FYNNEI. The CDR3 coding sequence is TGTGCCAGCAGTGTGGGGGGCAGGTACGAGCAGTACTTC. This translates into CASSVGGRYEQYF.

This clonotype came up many times. The chain recombines TRBV20-1 with TRBJ2-5; 12 bases agree with TRBD2. The CDR3 contains 16 residues. The germline V gene has CDR1 DFQATT and CDR2 SNEGSKA (reference sequence). Trimming removed 3 bases from V and 0 bases from J; junction bases left unmatched: 5. The CDR3 DNA follows: TGCAGTGCTAGTCCCACTAGCGGGAGGAACCAAGAGACCCAGTACTTC. Translated: CSASPTSGRNQETQYF.

The table lists this clonotype with a few counts. The V gene is TRBV19, the J gene TRBJ2-7; the match to TRBD1 covers 8 bases. J gave up 2 bases and V 5 bases, and 5 bases lay outside the gene matches. This CDR3 spans 14 amino acids. The germline gives CDR1 LNHDA, CDR2 SQIVND (reference sequence). The CDR3 nucleotides read TGTGCCAGTAGTGCTTCCAGGGGGCCCTACGAGCAGTACTTC. Its protein product is CASSASRGPYEQYF.

This clonotype showed up many times. The V and J genes are TRBV6-1 and TRBJ2-7; TRBD2 might be the D (6 bases). From germline, CDR1 is MNHNS and CDR2 SASEGT. Trimming shortened V by 5 bases and J by 4 bases, and 12 bases separated the two germline ends. The CDR3 extends over 13 amino acids. This CDR3 reads CASSYGAGYEQYF. For the CDR3, the DNA is TGTGCCAGCAGTTATGGGGCGGGGTACGAGCAGTACTTC.

This clonotype was recorded a few times. The chain joins TRBV7-8 to TRBJ1-4, with 8 nucleotides matching TRBD1. V dropped 5 bases and J dropped 5; count of bases not matched to a gene: 7. This CDR3 spans 15 amino acids. Germline V gives CDR1 SGHVS, CDR2 FQNEAQ. CDR3 sequence reads: CASSPRGQENEKLFF. Written as DNA, the CDR3 is TGTGCCAGCAGCCCCCGGGGACAGGAGAATGAAAAACTGTTTTTT. Looking up the rest from reference TRBV7-8 and TRBJ1-4 gives the full variable domain: GAGVSQSPRYKVAKRGQDVALRCDPISGHVSLFWYQQALGQGPEFLTYFQNEAQLDKSGLPSDRFFAERPEGSVSTLKIQRTQQEDSAVYLCASSPRGQENEKLFFGSGTQLSVL.

The J gene is TRBJ1-1, the V gene TRBV7-2; maybe TRBD1 (6 bases). V lost 0 bases and J lost 6, with 11 bases in between. Germline V CDR1 and CDR2: SGHTA, FQGNSA. This CDR3 region has 14 residues. The CDR3 DNA reads as TGTGCCAGCAGCTTAGCAGCAGGGGTGGCTGAAGCTTTCTTT. This encodes CASSLAAGVAEAFF.

The rearrangement links TRBV12-3 or TRBV12-4 to TRBJ2-3; 11 bases are shared with TRBD2. The CDR3 is 17 amino acids. After removal of 8 bases from V and 3 bases from J, the junction contained 13 bases not matched to a gene. CDR3 sequence (DNA): TGTGCCAGCGCAGCCCACCCGGGACTAGCGGATACAGATACGCAGTATTTT. It encodes CASAAHPGLADTDTQYF.

V and J are TRBV12-3 or TRBV12-4 and TRBJ2-5, with D uncertain. This CDR3 is 11 amino acids long. The germline V and J ends were trimmed by 2 bases and 6 bases, with 4 bases remaining between them. The CDR3 loop reads CASSLKKTQYF. Written as DNA, the CDR3 is TGTGCCAGCAGTTTAAAGAAGACCCAGTACTTC.

This clonotype was detected many times. The chain links TRBV20-1 to TRBJ1-6; 7 positions match TRBD1. Germline V gene data show CDR1 as DFQATT and CDR2 as SNEGSKA (reference sequence). The junction had 12 bases not matched to a gene; V was cut back by 6 bases and J by 7 bases. CDR3 length equals 15 residues. CDR3 amino acids: CSANPLTGINSPLHF. Written as DNA, the CDR3 is TGCAGTGCGAATCCCTTGACAGGGATCAATTCACCCCTCCACTTT.

This clonotype was picked up many times. This chain uses TRBV3-1 with TRBJ1-5; D is ambiguous. Germline V gene data show CDR1 as LGHDT and CDR2 as YNNKEL (reference sequence). The CDR3 is made up of 14 amino acids. The germline V and J ends were trimmed by 4 bases and 0 bases, with 7 bases remaining between them. The CDR3 spells CASSLTDSNQPQHF. The CDR3 DNA follows: TGTGCCAGCAGCCTGACCGATAGCAATCAGCCCCAGCATTTT.

This clonotype was seen many times. The genes are TRBV13 and TRBJ2-7, with 9 bases fitting TRBD2. The CDR3 loop spans 15 amino acids. CDR1 and CDR2 from the germline V gene are PRHDT and FYEKMQ (reference sequence). With V trimmed by 5 bases and J by 2 bases, 7 bases remained unmatched. As DNA, the CDR3 is TGTGCCAGCAGCACAATAGCGGGAGTCCCCTACGAGCAGTACTTC. Residues: CASSTIAGVPYEQYF.

In its sample, this clonotype was seen many times. The chain employs TRBV20-1 and TRBJ2-1, with 9 positions matching TRBD2. This CDR3 contains 16 residues. CDR1 and CDR2 (germline): DFQATT, SNEGSKA (reference sequence). V was pared by 5 bases and J by 4 bases, with 12 bases of the junction left unmatched. CDR3 in amino acids: CSAGSAGSGRYNEQFF. The CDR3 DNA reads as TGCAGTGCTGGGTCGGCGGGTAGCGGGAGATACAATGAGCAGTTCTTC.

This clonotype occurred many times. The chain employs TRBV27 and TRBJ2-4, with TRBD1 identical over 8 bases. CDR3 length: 14 residues. The germline gives CDR1 MNHEY, CDR2 SMNVEV (reference sequence). Trimming cost V 5 bases and J 5 bases; bases outside gene matches: 5. DNA of the CDR3: TGTGCCAGCAGTCTTGGACAGGGAGAAAACATTCAGTACTTC. This sequence encodes CASSLGQGENIQYF.